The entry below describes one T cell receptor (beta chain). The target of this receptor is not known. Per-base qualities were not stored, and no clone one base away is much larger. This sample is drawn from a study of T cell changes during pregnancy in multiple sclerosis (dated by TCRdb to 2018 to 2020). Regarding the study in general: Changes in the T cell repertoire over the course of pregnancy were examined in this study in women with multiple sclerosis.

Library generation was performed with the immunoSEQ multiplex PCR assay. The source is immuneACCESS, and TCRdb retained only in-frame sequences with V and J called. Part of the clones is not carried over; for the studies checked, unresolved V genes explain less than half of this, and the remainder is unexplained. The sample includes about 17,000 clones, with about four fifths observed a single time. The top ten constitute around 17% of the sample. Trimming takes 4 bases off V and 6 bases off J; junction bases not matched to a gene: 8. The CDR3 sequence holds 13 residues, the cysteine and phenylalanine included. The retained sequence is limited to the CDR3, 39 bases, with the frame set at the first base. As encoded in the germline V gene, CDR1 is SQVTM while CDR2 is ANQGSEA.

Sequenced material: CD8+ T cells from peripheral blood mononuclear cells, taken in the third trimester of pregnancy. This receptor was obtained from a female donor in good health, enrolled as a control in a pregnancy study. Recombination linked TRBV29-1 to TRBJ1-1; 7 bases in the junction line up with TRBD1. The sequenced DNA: TGCAGCGTTGGACAGGGACCCAGGGCTGAAGCTTTCTTT. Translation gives CSVGQGPRAEAFF.